This T cell receptor (beta chain) was documented in a study of neurological immune-mediated disorders. Study conclusions and caveats: Expanded clones shared no identical CDR3 amino acid sequences across subjects, which suggested private TCR-beta repertoires in all groups.

The cDNA was synthesized by means of template-switch 5'RACE, which was carried out with 10-nucleotide random UMIs. TCRdb fed the 5' RACE reads into MiXCR, producing one record per CDR3 protein. Among 100,000 to 150,000 distinct CDR3 sequences listed, roughly 3.4% were seen once. In its sample, this clonotype was seen many times. Its antigen remains unknown. Germline V lookup: CDR1 LGHNT, CDR2 FRNRAP. V lost 4 bases, J lost 6 bases, and 12 bases lay in between. This CDR3 spans 13 amino acids. The sample comprised PBMCs. This clonotype originated in a woman aged 25 to 39 with multiple sclerosis. The rearrangement joins TRBV12-5 to TRBJ1-1; no definite D call. The CDR3 DNA follows: TGTGCTAGTGGTTCCCCGGGGAATCCTGAAGCTTTCTTT. This translates into CASGSPGNPEAFF.